Listed below are T cell receptor beta chains from one sample, sequenced in a study of blood T cell repertoires in COVID-19. Sequencing used immunoSEQ multiplex PCR; TCRdb keeps in-frame clones, though not all of them. The sample consists of 490,000 or so clones, approximately 91% of them appearing once. The sequencing sample was made of PBMCs or T cells enriched from blood (not recorded which). These receptors were taken from a woman aged 55-70 years who had recovered from COVID-19. The CDR3 runs from the conserved cysteine through the conserved F or W. Each record gives: J gene, V gene, clone size, D gene, CDR3 protein, CDR3 DNA. The D gene is left open where the match is weak. A clone size is listed for some rows: how often the clone was seen (once, few, many), or a class if it is expanded.

>TRBJ1-6|TRBV11-3|NA|TRBD1
CASSRSGQVPNSPLHF
TGTGCCAGCAGCCGCTCTGGACAGGTCCCAAATTCACCCCTCCACTTT
>TRBJ2-2|TRBV27|NA|TRBD1
CASSFGQGDGELFF
TGTGCCAGCAGTTTTGGACAGGGAGACGGGGAGCTGTTTTTT
>TRBJ2-2|TRBV10-3|once|NA
CAISPGGLVTGELFF
TGTGCCATCAGCCCCGGGGGGCTAGTCACCGGGGAGCTGTTTTTT
>TRBJ1-1|TRBV6-5|NA|NA
CASSYSSTLGGAFF
TGTGCCAGCAGTTACTCGTCAACCCTGGGGGGAGCTTTCTTT
>TRBJ1-4|TRBV2|NA|TRBD1
CASSSDGTGREKLFF
TGTGCCAGCAGCTCCGACGGGACAGGGAGGGAAAAACTGTTTTTT
>TRBJ2-3|TRBV9|NA|TRBD2
CASSASGSSGGTDTQYF
TGTGCCAGCAGCGCAAGCGGCTCTAGCGGTGGAACAGATACGCAGTATTTT
>TRBJ2-2|TRBV6-6|NA|NA
CARNRRGDQGVGTGELFF
TGTGCCAGAAATCGAAGGGGGGACCAGGGGGTCGGCACCGGGGAGCTGTTTTTT
>TRBJ1-2|TRBV5-1|NA|NA
CASSLGTPSALYGYTF
TGCGCCAGCAGCTTGGGGACACCTTCCGCCCTCTATGGCTACACCTTC
>TRBJ2-2|TRBV5-1|NA|TRBD2
CASSVVAGGWNTGELFF
TGCGCCAGCAGCGTGGTAGCGGGGGGCTGGAACACCGGGGAGCTGTTTTTT
>TRBJ1-6|TRBV3-1/TRBV3-2|once|NA
CASSQGGPTNSPLHF
TGTGCCAGCAGCCAAGGAGGCCCAACCAATTCACCCCTCCACTTT
>TRBJ2-6|TRBV3-1/TRBV3-2|NA|NA
CASRGPGAREPGANVLTF
TGTGCCAGCAGAGGTCCGGGAGCCCGGGAGCCTGGGGCCAACGTCCTGACTTTC
>TRBJ1-3|TRBV25-1|NA|TRBD1
CASSDPTGVGAIYF
TGTGCCAGCAGTGACCCGACAGGGGTCGGAGCCATATATTTT
>TRBJ1-6|TRBV5-6|NA|NA
CATRRLAGNNSPLHF
TGTGCCACCCGCCGTTTGGCAGGGAATAATTCACCCCTCCACTTT
>TRBJ2-3|TRBV6-4|NA|NA
CASSVKGGTDTQYF
TGTGCCAGCAGTGTAAAAGGAGGCACAGATACGCAGTATTTT
>TRBJ2-2|TRBV5-4|once|NA
CASSLAGVNTGELFF
TGTGCCAGCAGCTTGGCAGGGGTGAACACCGGGGAGCTGTTTTTT
>TRBJ2-1|TRBV10-1|NA|TRBD1
CASSESPTGGRNEQFF
TGCGCCAGCAGTGAGTCTCCGACAGGGGGACGCAATGAGCAGTTCTTC
>TRBJ2-5|TRBV24-1|NA|NA
CATSDPGPVETQYF
TGTGCCACCAGTGATCCTGGTCCGGTGGAGACCCAGTACTTC
>TRBJ1-5|TRBV2|NA|TRBD1
CASSRTGGPGSQNQPQHF
TGTGCCAGCAGCCGGACAGGGGGCCCCGGGTCCCAGAATCAGCCCCAGCATTTT
>TRBJ1-2|TRBV30|NA|NA
CAWLQGNYGYTF
TGTGCCTGGTTACAGGGAAACTATGGCTACACCTTC
>TRBJ2-2|TRBV19|NA|TRBD1
CASSIGQGWISGELFF
TGTGCCAGTAGTATAGGACAGGGCTGGATCTCCGGGGAGCTGTTTTTT
>TRBJ2-1|TRBV4-1|NA|TRBD1
CASSPEVQGENEQFF
TGCGCCAGCAGCCCGGAGGTACAGGGGGAGAATGAGCAGTTCTTC
>TRBJ2-5|TRBV29-1|NA|NA
CSVENRRGDIETQYF
TGCAGCGTTGAAAATAGACGGGGAGATATAGAGACCCAGTACTTC
>TRBJ1-3|TRBV7-9|NA|TRBD1
CASSPRRLGQAGNTIYF
TGTGCCAGCAGCCCGCGCCGACTGGGACAGGCTGGAAACACCATATATTTT
>TRBJ2-5|TRBV5-6|NA|TRBD1
CASSLGGQGVISETQYF
TGTGCCAGCAGCTTGGGGGGACAGGGGGTCATTTCGGAGACCCAGTACTTC
>TRBJ2-3|TRBV24-1|NA|NA
CATSDPSGPGADTQYF
TGTGCCACCAGTGATCCGTCGGGTCCGGGGGCAGATACGCAGTATTTT
>TRBJ1-1|TRBV10-3|once|TRBD1
CAIRRQGFENTEAFF
TGTGCCATCAGGAGACAGGGTTTTGAGAACACTGAAGCTTTCTTT
>TRBJ1-1|TRBV7-8|NA|NA
CASSLVLQGPNTEAFF
TGTGCCAGCAGCTTAGTTTTGCAGGGCCCGAACACTGAAGCTTTCTTT
>TRBJ2-7|TRBV7-6|NA|TRBD1
CASSARKLTGAEQYF
TGTGCCAGCAGCGCAAGAAAATTGACAGGGGCTGAGCAGTACTTC
>TRBJ2-2|TRBV11-2|NA|NA
CASRSVHMNTGELFF
TGTGCCAGCAGATCCGTACACATGAACACCGGGGAGCTGTTTTTT
>TRBJ2-2|TRBV21-1|many|NA
CASSKEEQGEDTGELFF
TGTGCCAGCAGCAAAGAGGAACAGGGGGAGGACACCGGGGAGCTGTTTTTT
>TRBJ2-7|TRBV2|NA|TRBD1
CASSEGTGGSYEQYF
TGTGCCAGCAGTGAAGGGACAGGGGGTTCCTACGAGCAGTACTTC
>TRBJ2-3|TRBV10-3|NA|TRBD2
CASSGGAPLTDTQYF
TGTGCCAGTAGCGGGGGGGCCCCCCTAACAGATACGCAGTATTTT
>TRBJ1-5|TRBV19|NA|TRBD1
CASSIVSGDRYQPQHF
TGTGCCAGTAGTATAGTTAGTGGGGACAGATATCAGCCCCAGCATTTT
>TRBJ2-7|TRBV6-6|NA|TRBD2
CASSPSGGTYEQYF
TGTGCCAGCAGTCCTAGCGGGGGTACCTACGAGCAGTACTTC
>TRBJ1-1|TRBV12-5|once|NA
CASELGERAFF
TGTGCTAGTGAACTCGGGGAAAGAGCTTTCTTT
>TRBJ1-2|TRBV5-6|once|TRBD1
CASSPGTGKSYGYTF
TGTGCCAGCAGCCCCGGGACAGGGAAGTCCTATGGCTACACCTTC
>TRBJ2-1|TRBV12-5|NA|TRBD1
CASGLGTGVYNEQFF
TGTGCTAGTGGACTCGGGACAGGAGTTTACAATGAGCAGTTCTTC
>TRBJ1-6|TRBV7-8|once|NA
CASSLDRTGLYSYNSPLHF
TGTGCCAGCAGCTTAGATCGCACGGGTCTCTATTCCTATAATTCACCCCTCCACTTT
>TRBJ2-1|TRBV30|NA|TRBD2
CAWSGLGTSGYNEQFF
TGTGCCTGGAGTGGGTTAGGGACTAGCGGTTACAATGAGCAGTTCTTC
>TRBJ1-5|TRBV27|NA|TRBD1
CASKGQLNQPQHF
TGTGCCAGCAAGGGACAGCTAAATCAGCCCCAGCATTTT
>TRBJ1-1|TRBV5-4|NA|NA
CASSLGSGNPPNTEAFF
TGTGCCAGCAGCTTGGGTAGCGGCAATCCCCCGAACACTGAAGCTTTCTTT
>TRBJ1-2|TRBV12-3/TRBV12-4|NA|TRBD1
CASSPDRGNTF
TGTGCCAGCAGTCCTGACAGGGGGAACACCTTC
>TRBJ1-6|TRBV6-5|NA|NA
CASSQDYYNSPLHF
TGTGCCAGCAGTCAGGACTATTATAATTCACCCCTCCACTTT
>TRBJ1-1|TRBV27|NA|NA
CASTIGGGKEAFF
TGTGCCAGCACCATTGGGGGAGGGAAAGAAGCTTTCTTT
>TRBJ1-1|TRBV24-1|NA|NA
CATSAGERAFF
TGTGCCACCAGTGCGGGGGAAAGAGCTTTCTTT
>TRBJ1-1|TRBV6-5|few|NA
CASSYEGPNTEAFF
TGTGCCAGCAGTTACGAGGGTCCGAACACTGAAGCTTTCTTT
>TRBJ2-2|TRBV2|NA|NA
CASSGRGRVTGELFF
TGTGCCAGCAGTGGACGAGGCCGGGTCACCGGGGAGCTGTTTTTT
>TRBJ1-2|TRBV27|NA|NA
CASSRFQDRPYGYTF
TGTGCCAGCAGTCGGTTCCAAGACAGACCCTATGGCTACACCTTC
>TRBJ1-1|TRBV25-1|NA|NA
CASRLTGNTEAFF
TGTGCCAGCCGTTTAACGGGGAACACTGAAGCTTTCTTT
>TRBJ1-6|TRBV5-1|NA|NA
CASSFGHHNSPLHF
TGCGCCAGCAGCTTCGGACACCATAATTCACCCCTCCACTTT
>TRBJ2-1|TRBV19|NA|TRBD2
CASSITAGGSSYNEQFF
TGTGCCAGTAGTATCACAGCGGGGGGTAGCTCCTACAATGAGCAGTTCTTC
>TRBJ2-2|TRBV2|NA|TRBD2
CASSERAGSTGELFF
TGTGCCAGCAGTGAAAGAGCGGGGAGCACCGGGGAGCTGTTTTTT
>TRBJ1-5|TRBV2|NA|NA
CASPGKRAQPQHF
TGTGCCAGCCCCGGGAAGAGGGCTCAGCCCCAGCATTTT
>TRBJ2-2|TRBV10-3|NA|TRBD1
CAISVMGRQGALNTGELFF
TGTGCCATCAGTGTTATGGGGCGACAGGGGGCTCTGAACACCGGGGAGCTGTTTTTT
>TRBJ1-1|TRBV12-3/TRBV12-4|few|NA
CASSPTVNTEAFF
TGTGCCAGCAGCCCTACAGTGAACACTGAAGCTTTCTTT
>TRBJ2-1|TRBV4-1|many|NA
CASSQERYNEQFF
TGCGCCAGCAGCCAAGAACGGTACAATGAGCAGTTCTTC
>TRBJ2-1|TRBV24-1|NA|TRBD1
CATSSPGQGYNEQFF
TGTGCCACCTCTTCGCCGGGACAGGGATACAATGAGCAGTTCTTC
>TRBJ1-5|TRBV7-2|few|NA
CASSLEVFQPQHF
TGTGCCAGCAGCTTGGAGGTTTTTCAGCCCCAGCATTTT
>TRBJ1-2|TRBV5-1|NA|NA
CASSLDTGGNYGYTF
TGCGCCAGCAGCTTGGATACGGGGGGCAACTATGGCTACACCTTC
>TRBJ2-1|TRBV6-1|few|NA
CASSEDSSYNEQFF
TGTGCCAGCAGTGAAGACTCCTCCTACAATGAGCAGTTCTTC